This T cell receptor (beta chain) was identified in a study of OX40 agonist ivuxolimab in advanced cancers. Using immunoSEQ multiplex PCR, the repertoire was profiled, and TCRdb retains in-frame clones only, with some absent. The table has about 61,000 clones, 70% to 90% seen once; the top ten hold roughly 0.5%. The CDR3 extends over 16 amino acids. The ends were cut back, 0 bases at V and 3 bases at J, with 12 bases in the middle. Germline values: CDR1 SGHDT, CDR2 YYEEEE. The clonotype comes from an adult with an advanced solid tumor such as melanoma, head and neck, liver or kidney cancer. The genes are TRBV5-6 and TRBJ2-2, with D possibly being TRBD2 (6 bases). The material sequenced was CD4+ or CD8+ T cells sorted from blood, taken in a trial of the OX40 agonist ivuxolimab. In DNA form, the CDR3 reads TGTGCCAGCAGCTTGGATTCGGGGAGGCACACCGGGGAGCTGTTTTTT. Its protein is CASSLDSGRHTGELFF.